This TCR beta chain was captured by sequencing in a study of blood T cell repertoires in COVID-19 (TCRdb year 2020). General notes on the study: Samples covering the acute and convalescent phases of COVID-19 were provided by collaborators in the United States, Italy and Spain. The prospective study material was composed of cDNA or gDNA derived from T cells, B-cell-depleted T cells, or PBMCs. Subjects who had been exposed to COVID-19, were actively infected with it, or had recovered from it provided the deeply sampled blood TCRbeta repertoires that made up the dataset. The repertoires were made available in a free public database intended to serve as a resource for research on the immune response to SARS-CoV-2. Samples were obtained from the ongoing ImmuneRACE study (first 160 participants) and from about 1,300 subjects provided by 6 global collaborators. The sample metadata nearly always contained a de-identified subject ID, COVID-19 status, age in years and sex. Where available, HLA class I and class II types were obtained from metadata supplied by the sample provider rather than from assay-based typing. The investigation overall reported the following: Clinical and demographic metadata were provided uncurated, with the amount varying by source and participant.

The CDR1 and CDR2 encoded by the germline V gene are SGHRS and YFSETQ. The germline V end is reduced by 2 bases and the J end by 6 bases; junction bases left unmatched: 5. The CDR3 measures 15 amino acids from cysteine to phenylalanine. Only the CDR3 region is kept as DNA, spanning 45 bases read in frame from base 1. As for this clone: It has no known antigen specificity. Per-base quality was not reported, and no clone a single base away is much larger than it.

TCRbeta CDR3 regions were amplified from genomic DNA using the immunoSEQ Assay, a bias-controlled multiplex PCR. As for the authors' bioinformatics: The number of nucleated cells in each sample was estimated from the amplification of reference gene primers within the assay. To quantify the absolute abundance of each unique TCRbeta CDR3 rearrangement, sequence reads were collapsed and filtered. Productive Simpson clonality was computed per sample as the square root of Simpson's diversity index over productive rearrangements. The clones in this table, taken by TCRdb from immuneACCESS, are in-frame only. Not every clone is retained; where verified, under half of the shortfall comes from an unresolved V gene, and the cause of the rest is unknown. That table supplies the V and J calls and clone size; D and trimming were determined from the DNA. A total of 150,000 to 200,000 clones appear in this sample, approximately 84% of them only once. 13% to 15% of the sample is in the top ten clones.

Whole blood was collected in K2EDTA tubes by collaborating institutions according to the institutions' own protocols. For TCRbeta analysis, collaborator samples were shipped as frozen whole blood, as isolated PBMCs, or as DNA extracted from either sample type. The receptor was isolated from a man in his late teens or twenties with active or convalescent COVID-19. The specimen sequenced was peripheral blood. The rearrangement combines TRBV5-1 with TRBJ1-1; 12 central bases correspond to TRBD1. This receptor carries the CDR3 CASSFGTGGPAEAFF. The nucleotide sequence reads TGCGCCAGCAGCTTTGGGACAGGGGGCCCGGCTGAAGCTTTCTTT.